One and the same sample provided the 5 T cell receptor beta chains below, sequenced in a study of blood T cell repertoires in COVID-19 (dated by TCRdb to the early 2020s). Receptors were amplified or captured by the immunoSEQ multiplex PCR assay. Not all clones reach the TCRdb copy of this immuneACCESS table, which keeps in-frame sequences only. Checked studies attribute under half of the gap to unresolved V genes and leave the rest unexplained. This sample lists around 160,000 clones; around 87% were detected once. Together, the top ten hold 5.5% to 7.5% of the sample. The specimen sequenced was peripheral blood. Receptors originate from an elderly man with acute or convalescent COVID-19.

This rearrangement joins TRBV18 to TRBJ2-1, with 7 bases matching TRBD2. J was trimmed by 4 bases and V by 6 bases; bases with no gene match: 6. The CDR3 length is 14 residues. CDR1 and CDR2 from the germline V gene are KGHSH and LQKENI. In DNA form, the CDR3 reads TGTGCCAGCTCCGGGCTAGCGGCGTACAATGAGCAGTTCTTC. Its protein product is CASSGLAAYNEQFF.

This chain connects TRBV29-1 to TRBJ2-4; TRBD1 matches at 7 bases. V trimming: 0 bases; J trimming: 11 bases; junction bases outside the gene matches: 4. The CDR3 length is 12 residues. Germline CDR1 is SQVTM and CDR2 is ANQGSEA. This CDR3 is CSVEEATGLQYF. The CDR3 region has the DNA TGCAGCGTTGAAGAAGCGACAGGGCTTCAGTACTTC. The variable domain in full, with the rest retrieved from reference TRBV29-1 and TRBJ2-4, is SAVISQKPSRDICQRGTSLTIQCQVDSQVTMMFWYRQQPGQSLTLIATANQGSEATYESGFVIDKFPISRPNLTFSTLTVSNMSPEDSSIYLCSVEEATGLQYFGAGTRLSVL.

This CDR3 is CASSEQGLNTGELFF. The CDR3 DNA follows: TGTGCCAGCAGTGAGCAGGGACTGAACACCGGGGAGCTGTTTTTT. The chain recombines TRBV6-1 with TRBJ2-2; D is possibly TRBD2 (6 bases). This CDR3 is 15 amino acids long. The germline V gene has CDR1 MNHNS and CDR2 SASEGT. V was trimmed by 3 bases and J by 1 base, leaving 9 bases between them.

This chain connects TRBV3-1 (or the pseudogene TRBV3-2) to TRBJ1-6; D unclear. The CDR3 contains 15 residues. V was cut by 4 bases and J by 7 bases, with 14 bases left in between. Germline V gene data show CDR1 as LGHDT and CDR2 as YNNKEL (reference sequence). The CDR3 DNA is TGTGCCAGCAGCCGCCGGTGGCAGACAAATTCACCCCTCCACTTT. Encoded protein: CASSRRWQTNSPLHF.

The genes are TRBV28 and TRBJ2-1; TRBD2 agrees at 8 bases. CDR3 length equals 17 residues. Germline CDR1 is MDHEN and CDR2 is SYDVKM. The ends lost 4 bases at V and 5 bases at J; junction bases unmatched: 13. The CDR3 DNA follows: TGTGCCAGCAGTTCCTCCCCCGGGACTAGAGTCGACAATGAGCAGTTCTTC. It is translated as CASSSSPGTRVDNEQFF.